These 3 T cell receptor beta chains were sequenced from one sample in a study of CD8+ T cells in alopecia areata. Treatment denoted: oral pan-JAK inhibitor, 5-10 mg twice daily. Sequencing templates came from extracted RNA that was reverse transcribed into cDNA. Profiling relied on immunoSEQ multiplex PCR, and the TCRdb table lists in-frame clones only, not all of them. The table lists approximately 210,000 clones, over 60% of them singletons. This material consisted of CD4+ T cells sorted from blood, taken at week 4, from a patient treated with tofacitinib. These TCRs come from a human donor with alopecia areata.

This chain joins TRBV6-5 and TRBJ2-3; tentative D call: TRBD1 (5 bases). Between the trimmed V and J ends, which lost 2 bases and 6 bases, there was a span of 12 bases. There are 14 residues in the CDR3. The germline CDR1 and CDR2 sequences are MNHEY and SVGAGI. This chain's CDR3 is CASSYQGKTDTQYF. CDR3 sequence (DNA): TGTGCCAGCAGTTACCAGGGCAAGACGGATACGCAGTATTTT.

The chain joins TRBV25-1 to TRBJ1-1; D not certain. CDR3 length equals 15 residues. Germline CDR1 reads MGHDK; CDR2 reads SYGVNS. Trimming shortened V by 4 bases and J by 1 base, and 13 bases separated the two germline ends. The CDR3 spells CASSVSPAGNTEAFF. In DNA form, the CDR3 reads TGTGCCAGCAGTGTAAGTCCGGCGGGGAACACTGAAGCTTTCTTT.

This clone was counted a few times. The CDR3 is CAIRDRDTDTQYF. The DNA for the CDR3 is TGTGCCATCAGGGACAGGGACACAGATACGCAGTATTTT. V gene TRBV10-3 combines with J gene TRBJ2-3; 8 nucleotides line up with TRBD1. The CDR3 runs 13 residues. Germline CDR1 is ENHRY and CDR2 is SYGVKD. The junction had 1 base not matched to a gene; V was cut back by 6 bases and J by 2 bases.